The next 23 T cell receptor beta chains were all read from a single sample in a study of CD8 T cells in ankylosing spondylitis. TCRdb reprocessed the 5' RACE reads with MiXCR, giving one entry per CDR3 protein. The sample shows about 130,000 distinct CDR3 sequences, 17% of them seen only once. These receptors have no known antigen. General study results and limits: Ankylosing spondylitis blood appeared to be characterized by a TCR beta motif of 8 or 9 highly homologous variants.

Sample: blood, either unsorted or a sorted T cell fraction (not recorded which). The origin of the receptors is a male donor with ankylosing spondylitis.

For the CDR3, the DNA is TGTGCCAGCAGCCAAGATGGGTGGAAAAGCAGCGATGAGCAGTTCTTC. Translation: CASSQDGWKSSDEQFF. The chain combines TRBV14 with TRBJ2-1; D not certain. The V end was cut by 0 bases, the J end by 8 bases, with 17 bases between. CDR1 is SGHDN, CDR2 FVKESK, per germline. The CDR3 runs to 16 residues.

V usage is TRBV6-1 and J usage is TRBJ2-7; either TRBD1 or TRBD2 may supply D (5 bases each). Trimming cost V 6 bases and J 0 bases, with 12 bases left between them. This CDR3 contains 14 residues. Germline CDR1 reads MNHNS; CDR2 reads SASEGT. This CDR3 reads CASRSGASSYEQYF. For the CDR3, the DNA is TGTGCCAGCAGATCCGGGGCTTCCTCCTACGAGCAGTACTTC.

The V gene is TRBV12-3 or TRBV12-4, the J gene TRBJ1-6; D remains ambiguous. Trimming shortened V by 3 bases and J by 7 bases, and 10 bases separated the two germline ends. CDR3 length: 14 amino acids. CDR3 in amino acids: CASSFGRGNSPLHF. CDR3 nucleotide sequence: TGTGCCAGCAGTTTTGGGCGGGGAAATTCACCCCTCCACTTT.

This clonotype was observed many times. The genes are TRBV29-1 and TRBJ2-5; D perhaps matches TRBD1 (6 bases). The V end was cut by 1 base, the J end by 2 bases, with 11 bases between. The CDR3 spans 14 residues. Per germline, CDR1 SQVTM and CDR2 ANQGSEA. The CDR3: CSVEVAGQQETQYF. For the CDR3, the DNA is TGCAGCGTTGAAGTAGCAGGACAGCAAGAGACCCAGTACTTC. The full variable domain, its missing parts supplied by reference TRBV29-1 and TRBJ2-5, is SAVISQKPSRDICQRGTSLTIQCQVDSQVTMMFWYRQQPGQSLTLIATANQGSEATYESGFVIDKFPISRPNLTFSTLTVSNMSPEDSSIYLCSVEVAGQQETQYFGPGTRLLVL.

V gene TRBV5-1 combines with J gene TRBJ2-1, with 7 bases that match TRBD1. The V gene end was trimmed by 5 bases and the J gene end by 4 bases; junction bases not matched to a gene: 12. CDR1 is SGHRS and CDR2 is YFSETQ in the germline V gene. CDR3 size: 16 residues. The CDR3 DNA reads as TGCGCCAGCAGGACAGAACAGGGGTACTCTTACAATGAGCAGTTCTTC. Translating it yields CASRTEQGYSYNEQFF.

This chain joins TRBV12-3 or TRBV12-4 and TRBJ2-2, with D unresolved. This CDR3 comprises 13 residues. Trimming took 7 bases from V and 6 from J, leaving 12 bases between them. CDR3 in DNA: TGTGCCAGCATTGGTTGGGAATCCGGGGAGCTGTTTTTT. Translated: CASIGWESGELFF.

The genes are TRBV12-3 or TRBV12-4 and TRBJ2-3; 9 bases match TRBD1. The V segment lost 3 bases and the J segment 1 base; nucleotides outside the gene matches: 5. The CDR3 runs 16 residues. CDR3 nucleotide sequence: TGTGCCAGCAGTTTTATGACAGGGGGTGGCACAGATACGCAGTATTTT. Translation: CASSFMTGGGTDTQYF.

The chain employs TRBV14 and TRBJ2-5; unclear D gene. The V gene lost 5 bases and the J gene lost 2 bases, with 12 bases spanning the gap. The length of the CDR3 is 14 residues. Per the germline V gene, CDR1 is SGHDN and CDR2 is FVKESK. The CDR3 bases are TGTGCCAGCAGCGATGAAGCGCTACAAGAGACCCAGTACTTC. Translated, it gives CASSDEALQETQYF.

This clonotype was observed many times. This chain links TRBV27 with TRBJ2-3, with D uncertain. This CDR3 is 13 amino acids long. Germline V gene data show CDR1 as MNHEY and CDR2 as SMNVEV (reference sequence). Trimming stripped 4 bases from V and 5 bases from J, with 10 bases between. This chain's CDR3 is CASSSQDVDTQYF. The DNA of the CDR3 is TGTGCCAGCAGTTCCCAAGACGTAGATACGCAGTATTTT.

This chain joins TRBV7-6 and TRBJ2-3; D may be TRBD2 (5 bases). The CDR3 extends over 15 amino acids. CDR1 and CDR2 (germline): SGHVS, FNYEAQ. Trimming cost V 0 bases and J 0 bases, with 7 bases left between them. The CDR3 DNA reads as TGTGCCAGCAGCTTAGCGGAGGCCAGCACAGATACGCAGTATTTT. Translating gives CASSLAEASTDTQYF. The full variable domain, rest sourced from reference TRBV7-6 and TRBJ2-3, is GAGVSQSPRYKVTKRGQDVALRCDPISGHVSLYWYRQALGQGPEFLTYFNYEAQQDKSGLPNDRFSAERPEGSISTLTIQRTEQRDSAMYRCASSLAEASTDTQYFGPGTRLTVL.

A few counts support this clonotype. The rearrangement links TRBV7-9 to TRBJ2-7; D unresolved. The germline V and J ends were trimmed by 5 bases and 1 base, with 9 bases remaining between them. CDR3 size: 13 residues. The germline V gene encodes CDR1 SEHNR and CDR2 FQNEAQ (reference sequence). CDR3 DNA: TGTGCCAGCAGCGGGCGCGAATCCTACGAGCAGTACTTC. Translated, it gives CASSGRESYEQYF. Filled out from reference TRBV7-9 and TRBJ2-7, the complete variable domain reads DTGVSQNPRHKITKRGQNVTFRCDPISEHNRLYWYRQTLGQGPEFLTYFQNEAQLEKSRLLSDRFSAERPKGSFSTLEIQRTEQGDSAMYLCASSGRESYEQYFGPGTRLTVT.

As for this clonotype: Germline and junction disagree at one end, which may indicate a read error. CDR3 coding DNA: TGTGCCAGCAGCCGGACGGACGGAACTGTAGCTTTCTTT. Encoded protein: CASSRTDGTVAFF. The chain joins TRBV27 to TRBJ1-1; unclear D gene. Germline V gene sequence: CDR1 MNHEY, CDR2 SMNVEV (reference sequence). The CDR3 is made up of 13 amino acids.

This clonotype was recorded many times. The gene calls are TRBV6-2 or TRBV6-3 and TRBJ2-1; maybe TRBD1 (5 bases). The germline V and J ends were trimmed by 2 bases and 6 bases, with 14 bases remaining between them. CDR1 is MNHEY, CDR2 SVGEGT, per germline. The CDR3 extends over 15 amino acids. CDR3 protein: CASSYGAAPSNEQFF. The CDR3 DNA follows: TGTGCCAGCAGTTACGGGGCAGCCCCCTCCAATGAGCAGTTCTTC.

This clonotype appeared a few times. The chain's CDR3 is CASIDTGNYGYTF. CDR3 sequence (DNA): TGTGCCAGCATCGACACAGGGAACTATGGCTACACCTTC. V and J are TRBV7-9 and TRBJ1-2; tentative D call: TRBD1 (6 bases). This CDR3 contains 13 residues. Germline CDR1 is SEHNR and CDR2 is FQNEAQ (reference sequence). Trimming removed 7 bases at V and 2 bases at J, with 11 bases between.

For the CDR3, the DNA is TGTGCCAGCAGCTTTTTTAATGAGCAGTTCTTC. Translated, it gives CASSFFNEQFF. The V gene is TRBV5-6, the J gene TRBJ2-1; D uncertain. The V gene's germline CDR1 is SGHDT and CDR2 YYEEEE. Trimming took 2 bases from V and 7 from J, leaving 4 bases between them. The CDR3 totals 11 residues.

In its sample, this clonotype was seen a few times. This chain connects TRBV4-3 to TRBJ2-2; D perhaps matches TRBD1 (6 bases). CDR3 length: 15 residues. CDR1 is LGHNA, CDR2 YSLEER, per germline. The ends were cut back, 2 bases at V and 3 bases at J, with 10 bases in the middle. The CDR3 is CASSQHRDYTGELFF. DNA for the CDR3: TGCGCCAGCAGCCAACACAGGGATTACACCGGGGAGCTGTTTTTT.

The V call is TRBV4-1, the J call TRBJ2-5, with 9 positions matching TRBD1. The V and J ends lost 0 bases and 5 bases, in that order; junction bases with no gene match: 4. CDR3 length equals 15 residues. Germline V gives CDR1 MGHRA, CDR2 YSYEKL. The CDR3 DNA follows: TGCGCCAGCAGCCAAGACAGACAGGGGGATGAGACCCAGTACTTC. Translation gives CASSQDRQGDETQYF.

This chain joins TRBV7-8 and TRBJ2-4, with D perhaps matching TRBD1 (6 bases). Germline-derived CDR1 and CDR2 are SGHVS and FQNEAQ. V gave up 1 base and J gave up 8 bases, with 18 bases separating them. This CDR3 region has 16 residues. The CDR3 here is CASSLGAYRVVDIQYF. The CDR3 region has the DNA TGTGCCAGCAGCTTAGGTGCATACAGGGTGGTGGACATTCAGTACTTC. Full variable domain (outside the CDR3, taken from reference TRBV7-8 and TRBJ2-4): GAGVSQSPRYKVAKRGQDVALRCDPISGHVSLFWYQQALGQGPEFLTYFQNEAQLDKSGLPSDRFFAERPEGSVSTLKIQRTQQEDSAVYLCASSLGAYRVVDIQYFGAGTRLSVL.

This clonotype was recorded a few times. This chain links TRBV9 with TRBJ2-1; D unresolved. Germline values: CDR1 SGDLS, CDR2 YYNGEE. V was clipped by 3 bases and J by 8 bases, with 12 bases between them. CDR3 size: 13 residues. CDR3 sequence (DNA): TGTGCCAGCAGCGCCCCATTGGTCGATGAGCAGTTCTTC. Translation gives CASSAPLVDEQFF. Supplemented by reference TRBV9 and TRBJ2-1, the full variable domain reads DSGVTQTPKHLITATGQRVTLRCSPRSGDLSVYWYQQSLDQGLQFLIQYYNGEERAKGNILERFSAQQFPDLHSELNLSSLELGDSALYFCASSAPLVDEQFFGPGTRLTVL.

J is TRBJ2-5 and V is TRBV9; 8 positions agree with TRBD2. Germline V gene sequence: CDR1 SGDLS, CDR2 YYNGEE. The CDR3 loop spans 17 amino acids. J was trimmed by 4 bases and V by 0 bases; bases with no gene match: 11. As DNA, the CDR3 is TGTGCCAGCAGCGTAGGAAACCACCGGGAGGGCCGAGAGACCCAGTACTTC. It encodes CASSVGNHREGRETQYF.

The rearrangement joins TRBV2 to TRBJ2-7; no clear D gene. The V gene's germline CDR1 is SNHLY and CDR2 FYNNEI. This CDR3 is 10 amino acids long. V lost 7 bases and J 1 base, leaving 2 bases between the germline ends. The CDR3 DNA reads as TGTGCCAGCAAATCCTACGAGCAGTACTTC. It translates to CASKSYEQYF.

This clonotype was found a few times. CDR3 residues: CASSAGYEQYF. CDR3 in DNA: TGTGCCAGCAGTGCCGGGTACGAGCAGTACTTC. The chain is built from TRBV27 and TRBJ2-7; D uncertain. The CDR3 is 11 residues long. Germline CDR1 reads MNHEY; CDR2 reads SMNVEV (reference sequence). V gave up 5 bases and J gave up 4 bases, with 6 bases separating them.

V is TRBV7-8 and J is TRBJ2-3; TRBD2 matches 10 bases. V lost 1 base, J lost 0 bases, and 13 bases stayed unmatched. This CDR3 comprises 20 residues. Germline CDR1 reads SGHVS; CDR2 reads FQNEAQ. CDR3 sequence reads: CASSLGPAGGRGPSTDTQYF. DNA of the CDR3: TGTGCCAGCAGCTTAGGTCCAGCGGGAGGGCGCGGACCTAGCACAGATACGCAGTATTTT.